This T cell receptor (beta chain) is from a study of PD-L1 blockade in urothelial cancer. The assay was immunoSEQ multiplex PCR, and TCRdb's table has in-frame clones only and misses some. The sample has about 30,000 clones, about 88% seen once. Documented time point: peripheral blood 6 weeks after treatment start. The clonotype originates from a man older than 75 with urothelial cancer. The starting material was PBMCs, obtained around atezolizumab (anti-PD-L1) treatment.

CDR3 coding DNA: TGTGCCAGTAGTATGCGTGGGCCAGCCTACGAGCAGTACTTC. This translates into CASSMRGPAYEQYF. V gene TRBV19 combines with J gene TRBJ2-7; D is ambiguous. Germline V gene lookup returns CDR1 LNHDA and CDR2 SQIVND (reference sequence). Trimming removed 3 bases at V and 2 bases at J, with 11 bases between. The CDR3 runs to 14 residues.